This entry lists 5 T cell receptor beta chains sequenced from one sample in a study of T cell responses to AZD1222 COVID-19 vaccine. Profiling relied on immunoSEQ multiplex PCR, and the TCRdb table lists in-frame clones only, not all of them. Of about 140,000 clones listed, 90% to 95% were seen once; the top ten hold around 1%. This specimen was peripheral blood, taken on day 0 of MenACWY control vaccination. These receptors all stem from an adult in good health.

The V gene is TRBV12-3 or TRBV12-4, the J gene TRBJ2-3; D is undetermined. Between the trimmed V and J ends, which lost 3 bases and 4 bases, there was a span of 2 bases. The CDR3 sequence is 11 residues long. CDR3 sequence: CASSFADTQYF. The CDR3 bases are TGTGCCAGCAGTTTTGCAGATACGCAGTATTTT.

CDR3 amino acids: CASSRQILSGANVLTF. As DNA, the CDR3 is TGCGCCAGCAGCAGACAGATCCTCTCTGGGGCCAACGTCCTGACTTTC. The chain employs TRBV4-3 and TRBJ2-6; D might be TRBD1 (5 bases). Germline loops: CDR1 LGHNA, CDR2 YSLEER. Trimming removed 5 bases at V and 0 bases at J, with 11 bases between. The CDR3 length is 16 residues.

The gene calls are TRBV2 and TRBJ2-5, with D hard to call. This CDR3 is built from 11 residues. From germline, CDR1 is SNHLY and CDR2 FYNNEI. Trimming took 8 bases from V and 5 from J, leaving 9 bases between them. The CDR3 DNA reads as TGTGCCAGCTCGTCGTGGGAGACCCAGTACTTC. This gives the protein CASSSWETQYF. Filled out from reference TRBV2 and TRBJ2-5, the complete variable domain reads EPEVTQTPSHQVTQMGQEVILRCVPISNHLYFYWYRQILGQKVEFLVSFYNNEISEKSEIFDDQFSVERPDGSNFTLKIRSTKLEDSAMYFCASSSWETQYFGPGTRLLVL.

CDR3 sequence reads: CASSYSQIGTQYF. CDR3 in DNA: TGTGCCAGCAGTTACTCCCAGATCGGGACCCAGTACTTC. The V call is TRBV6-2 or TRBV6-3, the J call TRBJ2-5; D is ambiguous. V was cut by 0 bases and J by 7 bases, with 9 bases left in between. Per the germline V gene, CDR1 is MNHEY and CDR2 is SVGEGT. The CDR3 totals 13 residues.

The chain uses TRBV15 and TRBJ2-1, with 9 nucleotides matching TRBD2. The CDR3 has 17 residues. Germline values: CDR1 LNHNV, CDR2 YYDKDF (reference sequence). J gave up 5 bases and V 2 bases, and 10 bases lay outside the gene matches. The CDR3 bases are TGTGCCACCAGCAGACTACTAGCGGGCAACCATCACAATGAGCAGTTCTTC. It specifies CATSRLLAGNHHNEQFF. The variable domain in full, with the rest retrieved from reference TRBV15 and TRBJ2-1, is DAMVIQNPRYQVTQFGKPVTLSCSQTLNHNVMYWYQQKSSQAPKLLFHYYDKDFNNEADTPDNFQSRRPNTSFCFLDIRSPGLGDTAMYLCATSRLLAGNHHNEQFFGPGTRLTVL.